Shown below are 5 T cell receptor beta chains from a single sample sequenced in a study of shared clonotypes between healthy human individuals. Libraries were prepared by immunoSEQ multiplex PCR; TCRdb keeps only in-frame clonotypes and omits some of them. In the table there are 2 million to 2.5 million clones, 85% to 95% of which are singletons. The sequenced sample was naive CD4+ T cells from PBMCs. As to subset: CD45RA+ positively selected. These receptors were taken from a man younger than 35 in good health. Some clones in this sample may be carry-over from other donors' samples.

CDR3 sequence: CASSQGWGPFF. The CDR3 DNA is TGTGCCAGCAGCCAGGGGTGGGGGCCCTTCTTT. The rearrangement uses TRBV4-2 and TRBJ1-1; D is possibly TRBD1 (6 bases). In germline, CDR1 is LGHNA, CDR2 YNFKEQ. The V and J ends lost 3 bases and 14 bases respectively, with 13 bases between them. This CDR3 spans 11 amino acids.

The chain uses TRBV11-3 and TRBJ2-1, with TRBD2 identical over 8 bases. The germline V gene encodes CDR1 SGHNT and CDR2 YENEEA. V dropped 1 base and J dropped 7; count of bases not matched to a gene: 9. The CDR3 has 16 amino acids. The CDR3 nucleotides are TGTGCCAGCAGCTTAGGGGGCGCGGGAGGAATGAATGAGCAGTTCTTC. It translates to CASSLGGAGGMNEQFF.

The chain recombines TRBV5-1 with TRBJ1-4; D may be TRBD1 (6 bases). V lost 3 bases to trimming and J lost 5 bases, with 11 bases between them. The length of the CDR3 is 14 residues. Germline CDR1 and CDR2: SGHRS and YFSETQ. The CDR3 sequence: CASSSGGGNEKLFF. CDR3 in DNA: TGCGCCAGCAGCTCGGGGGGCGGGAATGAAAAACTGTTTTTT.

The V gene is TRBV5-1, the J gene TRBJ2-1, with 9 bases fitting TRBD1. Germline CDR1 SGHRS, CDR2 YFSETQ. The CDR3 length is 15 residues. V shed 4 bases, J shed 4 bases, and the junction held 6 bases outside the gene matches. CDR3: CASSATGQGYNEQFF. DNA for the CDR3: TGCGCCAGCAGCGCCACGGGACAGGGATACAATGAGCAGTTCTTC.

The rearrangement uses TRBV30 and TRBJ1-1, with TRBD1 matching 8 bases. Germline V lookup: CDR1 GTSNPN, CDR2 SVGIG (reference sequence). The CDR3 runs to 13 residues. V lost 7 bases, J lost 4 bases, and 8 bases stayed unmatched. In nucleotides, the CDR3 is TGTGCCTCGACAGGGGCGGGCAGCACTGAAGCTTTCTTT. Protein sequence: CASTGAGSTEAFF.